This is a list of T cell receptor beta chains from one sample in a study of T cells after yellow fever vaccination. TCRdb reprocessed the 5' RACE reads with MiXCR, giving one entry per CDR3 protein. The table includes about 220,000 distinct CDR3 sequences, approximately 3.3% detected once. Material: CD4+ T cells sorted from PBMCs, obtained 10 days after the yellow fever booster vaccination. These TCRs come from a young man who received the YFV17D yellow fever vaccine. The CDR3 runs from the conserved cysteine through the conserved F or W. The order of the fields is J gene, clone size, D gene, V gene, CDR3 protein, CDR3 DNA. The D gene is left open where the match is weak. Only part of the rows carry a size: once, few, many, or a class if the clone is expanded.

j_call: TRBJ1-1; clone_size: few; d_call: TRBD1; v_call: TRBV30; cdr3_aa: CAWSVRRQGIPEAFF; cdr3_nt: TGTGCCTGGAGTGTTAGGAGACAGGGAATCCCTGAAGCTTTCTTT
j_call: TRBJ2-5; clone_size: -; d_call: -; v_call: TRBV7-2; cdr3_aa: CASSLAPLAGPRF; cdr3_nt: TGTGCCAGCAGCTTAGCCCCCTTGGCGGGTCCAAGATTC
j_call: TRBJ1-2; clone_size: many; d_call: -; v_call: TRBV13; cdr3_aa: CASSLDVLYGYTF; cdr3_nt: TGTGCCAGCAGCTTGGACGTTCTCTATGGCTACACCTTC
j_call: TRBJ1-2; clone_size: many; d_call: -; v_call: TRBV20-1; cdr3_aa: CSAPSPGYTF; cdr3_nt: TGCAGTGCTCCCAGCCCCGGCTACACCTTC
j_call: TRBJ1-5; clone_size: few; d_call: -; v_call: TRBV7-2; cdr3_aa: CASSLAGDGPPQHF; cdr3_nt: TGTGCCAGCAGCTTAGCAGGGGACGGCCCTCCCCAGCATTTT
j_call: TRBJ2-3; clone_size: many; d_call: -; v_call: TRBV7-2; cdr3_aa: CASSTDRGWDTQYF; cdr3_nt: TGTGCCAGCAGCACCGACCGGGGATGGGATACGCAGTATTTT
j_call: TRBJ1-5; clone_size: many; d_call: -; v_call: TRBV7-3; cdr3_aa: CASSMGWDQPQHF; cdr3_nt: TGTGCCAGCAGCATGGGCTGGGACCAGCCCCAGCATTTT
j_call: TRBJ2-7; clone_size: many; d_call: -; v_call: TRBV12-3/TRBV12-4; cdr3_aa: CASSRPALPGEQYF; cdr3_nt: TGTGCCAGCAGTCGACCGGCCCTCCCTGGGGAGCAGTACTTC
j_call: TRBJ2-1; clone_size: many; d_call: -; v_call: TRBV12-3/TRBV12-4; cdr3_aa: CASTLQGFNNEQFF; cdr3_nt: TGTGCCAGCACCCTACAGGGATTCAACAATGAGCAGTTCTTC
j_call: TRBJ1-6; clone_size: many; d_call: -; v_call: TRBV5-1; cdr3_aa: CASSLEGVDSPLHF; cdr3_nt: TGCGCCAGCAGCTTGGAGGGGGTCGATTCACCCCTCCACTTT
j_call: TRBJ2-6; clone_size: few; d_call: TRBD1; v_call: TRBV29-1; cdr3_aa: CSVRETGDGANVLTF; cdr3_nt: TGCAGCGTGAGGGAGACAGGGGACGGGGCCAACGTCCTGACTTTC
j_call: TRBJ1-1; clone_size: many; d_call: -; v_call: TRBV29-1; cdr3_aa: CSGGEGNAFF; cdr3_nt: TGCAGCGGGGGAGAGGGGAACGCTTTCTTT
j_call: TRBJ1-2; clone_size: -; d_call: -; v_call: TRBV10-3; cdr3_aa: CAISPGHSFGGYTF; cdr3_nt: TGTGCCATCAGCCCGGGACACTCTTTCGGAGGCTACACCTTC
j_call: TRBJ1-2; clone_size: many; d_call: -; v_call: TRBV5-8; cdr3_aa: CASNVGGGYGYTF; cdr3_nt: TGTGCCAGCAACGTCGGGGGCGGCTATGGCTACACCTTC
j_call: TRBJ1-1; clone_size: few; d_call: -; v_call: TRBV10-3; cdr3_aa: CAISRAENTEAFF; cdr3_nt: TGTGCCATATCGCGGGCGGAGAACACTGAAGCTTTCTTT
j_call: TRBJ1-6; clone_size: few; d_call: -; v_call: TRBV20-1; cdr3_aa: CSAAQGSTSPLHF; cdr3_nt: TGCAGTGCCGCACAGGGAAGCACTTCACCCCTCCACTTT
j_call: TRBJ2-2; clone_size: few; d_call: -; v_call: TRBV20-1; cdr3_aa: CSAPAPGSAGELFF; cdr3_nt: TGCAGTGCGCCGGCCCCGGGGAGTGCCGGGGAGCTGTTTTTT
j_call: TRBJ2-5; clone_size: -; d_call: -; v_call: TRBV12-3/TRBV12-4; cdr3_aa: CASSPPDRVETQYF; cdr3_nt: TGTGCCAGCAGTCCGCCGGACAGAGTAGAGACCCAGTACTTC